The rows below give T cell receptor beta chains drawn from one sample of a study of cytomegalovirus exposure and HLA in healthy donors. Here immunoSEQ multiplex PCR was the method, and the copy in TCRdb shows in-frame clones only, minus some. This table holds some 160,000 clones, approximately 88% found once. Material: PBMCs. The receptors originated from a woman younger than 35 in good health and CMV-seronegative. The conserved cysteine and the conserved F or W are not part of the CDR3 here. Fields, in order: J gene, V gene, CDR3 protein.

j_gene: TRBJ2-7; v_gene: TRBV19; CDR3aa: ASSIGASSYEQY
j_gene: TRBJ1-5; v_gene: TRBV28; CDR3aa: ASSQGTVGSNQPQH
j_gene: TRBJ2-3; v_gene: TRBV28; CDR3aa: ASSPGTAPTDTQY
j_gene: TRBJ2-7; v_gene: TRBV5-1; CDR3aa: ASSLAQYYEQY
j_gene: TRBJ2-2; v_gene: TRBV27; CDR3aa: ASRINTGTGELF
j_gene: TRBJ2-5; v_gene: TRBV9; CDR3aa: ASSRLAGREQY
j_gene: TRBJ1-3; v_gene: TRBV6-5; CDR3aa: ASSSTRSWLNTIY
j_gene: TRBJ2-1; v_gene: TRBV7-6; CDR3aa: ASSPGGPTQF
j_gene: TRBJ2-7; v_gene: TRBV2; CDR3aa: ASREGAAQVHYEQY
j_gene: TRBJ1-3; v_gene: TRBV6-1; CDR3aa: ASTPRGSGNTIY
j_gene: TRBJ2-1; v_gene: TRBV28; CDR3aa: ASSPKTGEKQF
j_gene: TRBJ2-1; v_gene: TRBV7-6; CDR3aa: ASSSETGGSEQF
j_gene: TRBJ1-1; v_gene: TRBV6-1; CDR3aa: AGGTEAF
j_gene: TRBJ2-3; v_gene: TRBV6-1; CDR3aa: ASKGHQTSTDTQY
j_gene: TRBJ2-1; v_gene: TRBV7-9; CDR3aa: ASSFGGAGEQF
j_gene: TRBJ1-1; v_gene: TRBV19; CDR3aa: ASSILRGLMNTEAF
j_gene: TRBJ1-2; v_gene: TRBV6-5; CDR3aa: ASRVKVGAGYGYT
j_gene: TRBJ2-5; v_gene: TRBV7-9; CDR3aa: ASSLEFVETNQETQY
j_gene: TRBJ1-1; v_gene: TRBV6-6; CDR3aa: ASSPWTGNPSEAF
j_gene: TRBJ2-5; v_gene: TRBV18; CDR3aa: ASSFGQGPETQY
j_gene: TRBJ1-1; v_gene: TRBV2; CDR3aa: ASSEAGLNTEAF
j_gene: TRBJ2-7; v_gene: TRBV10-3; CDR3aa: AISESIKQGYEQY
j_gene: TRBJ1-5; v_gene: TRBV6-1; CDR3aa: ATKDRTSNQPQH
j_gene: TRBJ2-5; v_gene: TRBV6-4; CDR3aa: ASSSLAGDQETQY
j_gene: TRBJ2-7; v_gene: TRBV19; CDR3aa: ASRGGSYEQY
j_gene: TRBJ2-5; v_gene: TRBV6-5; CDR3aa: ASSPQGPETQY
j_gene: TRBJ1-1; v_gene: TRBV2; CDR3aa: ASSSGETEAF
j_gene: TRBJ1-6; v_gene: TRBV7-3; CDR3aa: ASSENPNSPLH
j_gene: TRBJ2-1; v_gene: TRBV7-9; CDR3aa: ATPGTTINEQF
j_gene: TRBJ1-4; v_gene: TRBV7-9; CDR3aa: ASSPGTGVQNEKLF
j_gene: TRBJ2-3; v_gene: TRBV6-1; CDR3aa: ASSGLRSTGRGDTQY
j_gene: TRBJ1-6; v_gene: TRBV5-1; CDR3aa: ASSLVHDLTGHTRPLH
j_gene: TRBJ1-1; v_gene: TRBV27; CDR3aa: ASSLNRNTEAF
j_gene: TRBJ1-5; v_gene: TRBV18; CDR3aa: ASSPTAGMFQPQH
j_gene: TRBJ1-3; v_gene: TRBV6-9; CDR3aa: ASSCPLPRQGAGRLSGNTIY
j_gene: TRBJ2-1; v_gene: TRBV19; CDR3aa: ASSRIIVERGGYEQF
j_gene: TRBJ1-2; v_gene: TRBV19; CDR3aa: ASSIDLDRGPGYT
j_gene: TRBJ1-5; v_gene: TRBV28; CDR3aa: ASSLNSGYQPQH
j_gene: TRBJ2-7; v_gene: TRBV19; CDR3aa: ASRPGTGIVAEQY
j_gene: TRBJ1-2; v_gene: TRBV5-6; CDR3aa: ASGRDRENGGWHNYGYT